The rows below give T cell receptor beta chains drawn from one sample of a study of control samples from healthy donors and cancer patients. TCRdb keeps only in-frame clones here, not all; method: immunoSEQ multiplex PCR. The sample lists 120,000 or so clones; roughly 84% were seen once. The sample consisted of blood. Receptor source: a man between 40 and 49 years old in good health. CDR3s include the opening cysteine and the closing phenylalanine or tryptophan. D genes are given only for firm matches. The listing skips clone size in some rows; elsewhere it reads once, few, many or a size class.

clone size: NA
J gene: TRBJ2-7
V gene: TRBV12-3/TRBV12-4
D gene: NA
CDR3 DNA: TGTGCCAGCAGCTACAGGGTTAACGAGCAGTACTTC
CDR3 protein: CASSYRVNEQYF

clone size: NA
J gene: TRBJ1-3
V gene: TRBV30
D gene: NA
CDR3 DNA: TGTGCCTGGAGTGTTAGTGGATATAACACCATATATTTT
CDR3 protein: CAWSVSGYNTIYF

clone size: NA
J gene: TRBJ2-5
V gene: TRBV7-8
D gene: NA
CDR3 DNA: TGTGCCAGCAGCTTAGAAATTATCAGAGCCAGGGCCCAGTACTTC
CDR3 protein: CASSLEIIRARAQYF

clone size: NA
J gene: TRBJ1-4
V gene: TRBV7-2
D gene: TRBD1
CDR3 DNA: TGTGCCAGCAGCTTAGGACAGGGGGGTGAAAAACTGTTTTTT
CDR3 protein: CASSLGQGGEKLFF

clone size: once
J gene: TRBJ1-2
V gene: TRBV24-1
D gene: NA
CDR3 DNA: TGTGCCACCAGTGACAGACATGCGCGAGGCTACACCTTC
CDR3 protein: CATSDRHARGYTF

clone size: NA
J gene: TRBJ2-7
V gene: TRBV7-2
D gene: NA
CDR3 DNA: TGTGCCAGCAGCTTAGGGGGCTCATGGGACTACGAGCAGTACTTC
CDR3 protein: CASSLGGSWDYEQYF

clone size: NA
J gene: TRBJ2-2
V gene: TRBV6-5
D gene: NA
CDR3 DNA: TGTGCCAGCAGAGACGGTGGCAGAAACACCGGGGAGCTGTTTTTT
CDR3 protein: CASRDGGRNTGELFF

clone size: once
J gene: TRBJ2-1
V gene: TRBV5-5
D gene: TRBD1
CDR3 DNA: TGTGCCAGCAGAACAGGGGGTGGCAATGAGCAGTTCTTC
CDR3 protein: CASRTGGGNEQFF

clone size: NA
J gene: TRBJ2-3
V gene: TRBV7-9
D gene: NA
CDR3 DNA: TGTGCCAGCAGCTTAGGCGGGGGCGGGGATACGCAGTATTTT
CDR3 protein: CASSLGGGGDTQYF

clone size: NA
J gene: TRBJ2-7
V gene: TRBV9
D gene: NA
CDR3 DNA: TGTGCCAGCAGCGGGACTCACCACGAGCAGTACTTC
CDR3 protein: CASSGTHHEQYF

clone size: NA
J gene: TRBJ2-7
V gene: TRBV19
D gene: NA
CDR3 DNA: TGTGCCAGTAGTATAGGGCAGGTCTCCTACGAGCAGTACTTC
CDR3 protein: CASSIGQVSYEQYF

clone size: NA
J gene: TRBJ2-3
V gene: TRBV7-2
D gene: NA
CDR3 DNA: TGTGCCAGCAGCTTAGTTGTCAGTCGTACAGATACGCAGTATTTT
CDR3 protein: CASSLVVSRTDTQYF

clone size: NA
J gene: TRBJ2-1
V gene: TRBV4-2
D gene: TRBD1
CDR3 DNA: TGTGCCAGCAGTCTTCGGGACAGGGCTTTCAATGAGCAGTTCTTC
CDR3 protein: CASSLRDRAFNEQFF

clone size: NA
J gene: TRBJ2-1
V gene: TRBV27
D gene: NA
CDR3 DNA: TGTGCCAGCAGTTTTTCTCCCTTTAATGAGCAGTTCTTC
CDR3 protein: CASSFSPFNEQFF

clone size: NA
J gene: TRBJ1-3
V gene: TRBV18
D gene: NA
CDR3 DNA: TGTGCCAGCTCACCAGCTTCATTGGCAGCTTTCTCTGGAAACACCATATATTTT
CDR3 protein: CASSPASLAAFSGNTIYF

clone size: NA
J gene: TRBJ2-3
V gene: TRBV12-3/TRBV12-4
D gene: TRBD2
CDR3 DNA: TGCGTCGCTCTAGCGGAGGTCACAGATACGCAGTATTTT
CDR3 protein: CVALAEVTDTQYF

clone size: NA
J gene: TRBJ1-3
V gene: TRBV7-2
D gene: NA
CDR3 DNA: TGTGCCAGCAGCTTACAAATTAATGGGTGGCCGAGCTCTGGAAACACCATATATTTT
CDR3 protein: CASSLQINGWPSSGNTIYF

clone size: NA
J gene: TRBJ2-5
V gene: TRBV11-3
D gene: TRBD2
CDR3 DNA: TGTGCCAGCAGCTTTGAGACTAGCGGGCACACCCAGTACTTC
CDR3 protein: CASSFETSGHTQYF

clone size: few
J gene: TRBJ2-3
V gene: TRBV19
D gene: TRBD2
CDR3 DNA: TGTGCCAGTAGTATATACTGGGAGGGAAAAACAGATACGCAGTATTTT
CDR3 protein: CASSIYWEGKTDTQYF

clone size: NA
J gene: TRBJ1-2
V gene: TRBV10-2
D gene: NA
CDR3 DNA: TGCGCCAGCAGTAGGTCTCTCGCACAGGGAAATGGCTACACCTTC
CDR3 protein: CASSRSLAQGNGYTF

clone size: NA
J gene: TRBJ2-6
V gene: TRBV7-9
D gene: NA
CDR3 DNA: TGTGCCAGCAGCCCCCGGTCCGGCTCTGGGGCCAACGTCCTGACTTTC
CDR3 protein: CASSPRSGSGANVLTF

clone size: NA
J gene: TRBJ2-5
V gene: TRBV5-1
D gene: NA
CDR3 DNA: TGCGCCAGCAGCTTAAGCACCCCCCCGGAGACCCAGTACTTC
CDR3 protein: CASSLSTPPETQYF

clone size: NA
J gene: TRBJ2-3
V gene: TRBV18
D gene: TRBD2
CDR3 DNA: TGTGCCAGCTCACGAACCGGGGGGGCAGTCTCCGCAGATACGCAGTATTTT
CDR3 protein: CASSRTGGAVSADTQYF

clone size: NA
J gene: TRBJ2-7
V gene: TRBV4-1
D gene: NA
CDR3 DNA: TGCGCCAGCAGCCAAGTTTCTCAGGGTGTACCTGGCGAGCAGTACTTC
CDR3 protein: CASSQVSQGVPGEQYF

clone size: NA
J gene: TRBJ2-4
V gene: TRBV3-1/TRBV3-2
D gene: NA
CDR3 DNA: TGTGCCAGCAGCCCGAGGGGCCCCGGCATTCAGTACTTC
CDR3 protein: CASSPRGPGIQYF

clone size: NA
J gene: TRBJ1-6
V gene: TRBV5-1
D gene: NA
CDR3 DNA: TGCGCCAGCAGCCAGGTCGTCAATTCACCCCTCCACTTT
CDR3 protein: CASSQVVNSPLHF

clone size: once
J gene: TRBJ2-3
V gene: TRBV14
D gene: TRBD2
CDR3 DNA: TGTGCCAGCAGCCGAAGGGCCCCTAGCGGGGGGGCCTGGTATTTT
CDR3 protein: CASSRRAPSGGAWYF

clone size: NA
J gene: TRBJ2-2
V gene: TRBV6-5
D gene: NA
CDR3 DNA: TGTGCCAGCAGGGTCCCGGAAAGTCCCGGGGAGCTGTTTTTT
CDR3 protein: CASRVPESPGELFF

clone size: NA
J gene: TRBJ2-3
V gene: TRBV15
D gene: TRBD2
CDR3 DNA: TGTGCCACCAGCAGGAAACTAGCGGTCAATGTAGATACGCAGTATTTT
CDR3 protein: CATSRKLAVNVDTQYF

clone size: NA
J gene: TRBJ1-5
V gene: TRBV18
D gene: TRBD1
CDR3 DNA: TGTGCCAGCTCACCACAGGCAGGGGGTGAGCCCCAGCATTTT
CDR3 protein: CASSPQAGGEPQHF

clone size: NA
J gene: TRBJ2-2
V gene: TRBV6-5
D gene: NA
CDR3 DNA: TGTGCCAGCAACCGCGGGGGCCCGAACACCGGGGAGCTGTTTTTT
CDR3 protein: CASNRGGPNTGELFF

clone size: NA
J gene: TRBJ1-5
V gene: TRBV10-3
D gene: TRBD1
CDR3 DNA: TGTGCCATCAGCGACGCGGACAGGGGCAATCAGCCCCAGCATTTT
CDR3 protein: CAISDADRGNQPQHF

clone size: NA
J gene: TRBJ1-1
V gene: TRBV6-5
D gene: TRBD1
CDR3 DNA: TGTGCCAGCAGTTACGAGGGGGCGTTGAACACTGAAGCTTTCTTT
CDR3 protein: CASSYEGALNTEAFF

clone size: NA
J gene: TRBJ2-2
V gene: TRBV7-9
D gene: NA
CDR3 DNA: TGTGCCAGCAGCATCCGGGACACCCGGACCGGGGAGCTGTTTTTT
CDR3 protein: CASSIRDTRTGELFF

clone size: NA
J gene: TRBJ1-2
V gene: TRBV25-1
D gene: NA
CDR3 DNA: TGTGCCAGCAGTATAGGGCAGTTCGGTGGCTACACCTTC
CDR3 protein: CASSIGQFGGYTF

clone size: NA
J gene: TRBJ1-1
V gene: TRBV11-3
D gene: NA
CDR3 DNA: TGTGCCAGCAGCACTTTAACTGAAGCTTTCTTT
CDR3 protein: CASSTLTEAFF

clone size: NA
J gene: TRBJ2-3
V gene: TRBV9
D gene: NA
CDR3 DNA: TGTGCCAGCGGGGGGGCCACCGGGACGCAGTATTTT
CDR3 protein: CASGGATGTQYF

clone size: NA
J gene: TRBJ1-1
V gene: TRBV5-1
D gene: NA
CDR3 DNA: TGCGCCAGCAGCTCGGCTAACACTGAAGCTTTCTTT
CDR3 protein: CASSSANTEAFF

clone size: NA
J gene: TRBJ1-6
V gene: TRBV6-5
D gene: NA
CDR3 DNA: TGTGCCAGCAGTTACCTTCCGGGTTCACCCCTCCACTTT
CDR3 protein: CASSYLPGSPLHF

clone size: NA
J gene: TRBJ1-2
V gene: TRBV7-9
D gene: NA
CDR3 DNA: TGTGCCAGCAGCTTAGACGGCGGGTCTGTCAATGGCTACACCTTC
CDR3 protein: CASSLDGGSVNGYTF

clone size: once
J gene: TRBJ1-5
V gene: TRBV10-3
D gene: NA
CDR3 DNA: TGTGCCATCAGTGAGTCTTCGTCAAAACAGCCCCAGCATTTT
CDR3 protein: CAISESSSKQPQHF

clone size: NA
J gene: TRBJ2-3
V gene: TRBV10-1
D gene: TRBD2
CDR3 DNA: TGCGCCAGCAGTGAGGCTTCTAGCGGGGGAAGAGATACGCAGTATTTT
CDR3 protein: CASSEASSGGRDTQYF

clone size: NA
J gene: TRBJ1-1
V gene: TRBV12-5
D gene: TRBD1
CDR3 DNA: TGTGCTAGTGGTTTGGTTTACAGCGGGACAGGGGGCGAGGGAACTGAAGCTTTCTTT
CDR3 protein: CASGLVYSGTGGEGTEAFF

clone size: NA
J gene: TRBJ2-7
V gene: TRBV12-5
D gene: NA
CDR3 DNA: TGTGCTAGTGGTTTGAGGGGTACGAGCTACGAGCAGTACTTC
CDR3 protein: CASGLRGTSYEQYF

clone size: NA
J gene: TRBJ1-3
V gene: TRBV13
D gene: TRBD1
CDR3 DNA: TGTGCCAGCAGCTTCGGACAGGCGGACACCATATATTTT
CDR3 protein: CASSFGQADTIYF

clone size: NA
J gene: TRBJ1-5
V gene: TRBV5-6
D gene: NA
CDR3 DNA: TGTGCCAGCAGCTATCAGGGGTCGGGGAACCAGCCCCAGCATTTT
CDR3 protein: CASSYQGSGNQPQHF

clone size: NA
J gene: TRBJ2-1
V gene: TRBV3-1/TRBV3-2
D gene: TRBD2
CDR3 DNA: TGTGCCAGCAGCCCCCCTCACACTAGCGGGGGGTACAATGAGCAGTTCTTC
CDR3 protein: CASSPPHTSGGYNEQFF

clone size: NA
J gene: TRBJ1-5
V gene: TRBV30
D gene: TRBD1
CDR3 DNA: TGTGCCTACGCGGGACAGGGCGGCAATCAGCCCCAGCATTTT
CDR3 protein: CAYAGQGGNQPQHF

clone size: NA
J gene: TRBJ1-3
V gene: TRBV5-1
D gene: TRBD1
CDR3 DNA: TGCGCCAGCAGCTCACGAGCATCAGGGGGGTCTGGAAACACCATATATTTT
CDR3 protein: CASSSRASGGSGNTIYF

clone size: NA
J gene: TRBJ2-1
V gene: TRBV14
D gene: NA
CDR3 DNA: TGTGCCAGCAGCCAGACTGAGGTCAATGAGCAGTTCTTC
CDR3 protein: CASSQTEVNEQFF

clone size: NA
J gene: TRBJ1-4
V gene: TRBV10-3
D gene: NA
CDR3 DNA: TGTGCCATCAGTGAGTCGCACCGAGAAAAACTGTTTTTT
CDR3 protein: CAISESHREKLFF

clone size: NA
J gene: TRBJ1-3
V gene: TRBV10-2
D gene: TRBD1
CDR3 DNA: TGCGCCAGTCTCGGGACAGGGGGTTATGGAAACACCATATATTTT
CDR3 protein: CASLGTGGYGNTIYF

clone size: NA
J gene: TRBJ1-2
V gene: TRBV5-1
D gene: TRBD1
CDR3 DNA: TGCGCCAGCAGCTTGGAAAGGGGGCTTAGGCTGGGGCAAAACTATGGCTACACCTTC
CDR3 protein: CASSLERGLRLGQNYGYTF